The TCR beta chain under discussion was sequenced for a study of a mutant IDH1 vaccine in newly diagnosed glioma (dated by TCRdb to the early 2020s). About the full investigation: Vaccination was initiated 4-6 weeks after radiotherapy alone, or concurrently with temozolomide cycles in the chemotherapy-containing groups. Of the 30 to 35 patients who were treated, about 62% were male and approximately 38% were female, and the mean age was about 40 years. Prior to enrollment, patients had been given standard therapy consisting of radiotherapy alone, temozolomide alone, or radiochemotherapy with temozolomide, with the combination given to most patients. The week-35 safety follow-up took place at visit V12, and the week-47 end of study took place at visit V13. Peripheral blood was drawn at six visits: V03 (baseline), V05, V07, V10, V12 and V13. For exploratory analyses, longitudinal TCRB deep sequencing was carried out in around 26 treated patients wherever samples were available. Overall results and qualifications from the work: Selection of PBMC samples for TCRB deep sequencing was based on availability. The authors stated that sample limitations prevented analyses of patient blood samples from being reproduced. Across multiple MHC alleles, vaccine-induced immune responses were seen in 90% to 95% of patients. Pseudoprogression seemed to be unrelated to changes in the top peripheral T cell clonotypes found by TCRB sequencing.

The CDR3 spans 18 residues, from the cysteine through the phenylalanine. Left in the record is the CDR3 DNA by itself, 54 bases read in frame from the first base. The germline V and J ends show losses of 5 bases and 4 bases respectively, and no gene match explains 17 bases of the junction. The germline V gene encodes CDR1 MDHEN and CDR2 SYDVKM. The label giving this sample's time point can be read as: week 47, end of study. Each vaccine dose was 300 ug of a 20-mer mutant IDH1 peptide in Montanide, given subcutaneously with topical imiquimod. Patients were given eight vaccinations, in weeks 1, 3, 5, 7, 11, 15, 19 and 23, which matched visits V03 through V10. All donors had newly diagnosed IDH1-mutant astrocytomas of WHO grade 3 or 4 that showed loss of nuclear ATRX. The samples were drawn from NOA16, a multicentre, single-arm, open-label phase I trial in Germany that tested a mutant IDH1 peptide vaccine in humans for the first time. The DNeasy Blood and Tissue Kit was used to extract genomic DNA from EDTA blood for TCRB sequencing.

With respect to this clone: No antigen is known for it. One base away there is no much larger clone; base qualities are not given.

Receptor libraries were prepared by the immunoSEQ multiplex PCR assay. The hsTCRB Kit was used according to the manufacturer's protocol to amplify rearranged TCR beta chain sequences. An Illumina MiSeq was used to sequence the TCRB libraries. On the study's bioinformatics: The proprietary platform of the kit vendor was used for demultiplexing, trimming and gene mapping. Imported from immuneACCESS, the table was reduced by TCRdb to in-frame sequences with V and J called. These copies leave out some clones; in studies compared against another copy, an unresolved V gene accounts for under half, and the cause of the remainder is not known. V, J and clone size were drawn from that table, and D and trimming were deduced from the DNA. Counted in this sample were about 32,000 clones; around nine tenths of them appeared once. The ten biggest clones cover 2.2% of the sample.

The material sequenced was PBMCs, taken from a glioma patient whose treatment included an IDH1 peptide vaccine. The source is a man aged 35 to 55 with glioma. The chain is encoded by TRBV28 joined to TRBJ1-5, with 7 bases in between that match TRBD1. DNA sequence: TGTGCCAGCAGTAGTACCGGGGACAGCGTTACGATAAATCAGCCCCAGCATTTT. Translated, it reads CASSSTGDSVTINQPQHF.